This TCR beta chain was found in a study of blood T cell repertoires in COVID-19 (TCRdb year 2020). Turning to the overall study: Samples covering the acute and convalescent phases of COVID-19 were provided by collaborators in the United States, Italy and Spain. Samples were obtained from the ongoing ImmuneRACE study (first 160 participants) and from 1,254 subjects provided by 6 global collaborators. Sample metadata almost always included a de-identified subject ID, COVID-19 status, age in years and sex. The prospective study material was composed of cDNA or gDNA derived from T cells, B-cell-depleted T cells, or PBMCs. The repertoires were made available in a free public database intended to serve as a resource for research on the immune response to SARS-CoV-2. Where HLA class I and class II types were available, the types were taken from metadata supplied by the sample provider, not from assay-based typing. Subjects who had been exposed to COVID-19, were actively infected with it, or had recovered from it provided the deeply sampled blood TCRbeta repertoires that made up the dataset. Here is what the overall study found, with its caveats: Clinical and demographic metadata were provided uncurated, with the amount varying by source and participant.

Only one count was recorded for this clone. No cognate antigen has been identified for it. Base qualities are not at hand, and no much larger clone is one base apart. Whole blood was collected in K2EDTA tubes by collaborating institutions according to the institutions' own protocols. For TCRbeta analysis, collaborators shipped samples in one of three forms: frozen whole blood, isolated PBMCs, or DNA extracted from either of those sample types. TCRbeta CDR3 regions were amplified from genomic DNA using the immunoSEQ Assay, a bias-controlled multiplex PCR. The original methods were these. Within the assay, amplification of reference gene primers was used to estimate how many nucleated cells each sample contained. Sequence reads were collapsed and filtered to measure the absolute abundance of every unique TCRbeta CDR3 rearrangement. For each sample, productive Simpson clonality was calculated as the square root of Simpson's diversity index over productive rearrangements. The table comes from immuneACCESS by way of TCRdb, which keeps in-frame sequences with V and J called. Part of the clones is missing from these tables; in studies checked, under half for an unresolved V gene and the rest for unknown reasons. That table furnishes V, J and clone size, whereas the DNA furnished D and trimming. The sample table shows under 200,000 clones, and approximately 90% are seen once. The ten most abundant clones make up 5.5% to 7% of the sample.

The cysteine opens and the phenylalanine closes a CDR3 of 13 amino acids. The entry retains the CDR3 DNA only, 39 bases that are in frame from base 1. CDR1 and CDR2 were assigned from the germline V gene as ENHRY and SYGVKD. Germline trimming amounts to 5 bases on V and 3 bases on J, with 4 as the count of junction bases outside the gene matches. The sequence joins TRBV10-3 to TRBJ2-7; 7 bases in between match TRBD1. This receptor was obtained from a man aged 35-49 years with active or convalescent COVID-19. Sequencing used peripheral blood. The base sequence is TGTGCCATCAGTTGGGACAGCGACTACGAGCAGTACTTC. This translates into CAISWDSDYEQYF.